The sequence of this T cell receptor (beta chain) was determined in a study of CD8 T cells in ankylosing spondylitis. In regard to this clonotype: Its target is not known. A read error may produce the germline difference seen at one junction end.

TCRdb fed the 5' RACE reads into MiXCR, producing one record per CDR3 protein. The profile shows about 450,000 distinct CDR3 sequences, 25% to 30% of them singletons. Germline V gene sequence: CDR1 SGHVS, CDR2 FQNEAQ. This CDR3 has 14 amino acids. General observations from the study: Previously reported in reactive arthritis synovial fluid and blood were some of the motif variants. Ankylosing spondylitis blood seemed to carry a telltale TCR beta motif made of seven or eight highly homologous variants. Researchers report that disease-linked clones proved CD8+ and relatively rare in peripheral blood.

The receptor was isolated from a male donor with ankylosing spondylitis. The chain employs TRBV7-8 and TRBJ1-1; perhaps TRBD1 as D (6 bases). Sequencing used blood, either unsorted or a sorted T cell fraction (not recorded which). CDR3 sequence: CTSASGGTNTEAFF. In nucleotides, the CDR3 is TGTACCAGCGCGAGCGGTGGGACAAACACTGAAGCTTTCTTT. Filled out from reference TRBV7-8 and TRBJ1-1, the complete variable domain reads GAGVSQSPRYKVAKRGQDVALRCDPISGHVSLFWYQQALGQGPEFLTYFQNEAQLDKSGLPSDRFFAERPEGSVSTLKIQRTQQEDSAVYLCTSASGGTNTEAFFGQGTRLTVV.